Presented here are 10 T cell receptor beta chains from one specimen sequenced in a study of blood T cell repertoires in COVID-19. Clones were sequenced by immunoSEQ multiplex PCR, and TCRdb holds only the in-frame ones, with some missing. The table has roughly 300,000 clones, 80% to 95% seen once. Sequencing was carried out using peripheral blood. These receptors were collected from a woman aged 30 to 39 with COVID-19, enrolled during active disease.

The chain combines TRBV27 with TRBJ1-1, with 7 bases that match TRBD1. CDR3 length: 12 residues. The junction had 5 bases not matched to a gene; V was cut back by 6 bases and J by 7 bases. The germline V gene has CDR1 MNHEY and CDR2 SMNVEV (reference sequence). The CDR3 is CASRTGRGEAFF. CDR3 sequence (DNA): TGTGCCAGCAGGACAGGGCGGGGTGAAGCTTTCTTT.

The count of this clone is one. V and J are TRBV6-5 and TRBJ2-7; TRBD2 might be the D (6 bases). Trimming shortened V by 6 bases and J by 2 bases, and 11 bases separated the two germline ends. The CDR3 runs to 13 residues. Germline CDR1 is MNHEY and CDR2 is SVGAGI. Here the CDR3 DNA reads TGTGCCAGCAGGGGACTTGACACCTACGAGCAGTACTTC. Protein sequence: CASRGLDTYEQYF.

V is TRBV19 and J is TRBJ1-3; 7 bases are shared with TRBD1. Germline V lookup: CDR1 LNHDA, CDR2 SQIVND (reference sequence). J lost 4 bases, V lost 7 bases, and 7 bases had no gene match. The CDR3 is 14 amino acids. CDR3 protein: CASTRGQLGNTIYF. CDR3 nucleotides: TGTGCCAGTACGAGGGGACAGCTGGGAAACACCATATATTTT.

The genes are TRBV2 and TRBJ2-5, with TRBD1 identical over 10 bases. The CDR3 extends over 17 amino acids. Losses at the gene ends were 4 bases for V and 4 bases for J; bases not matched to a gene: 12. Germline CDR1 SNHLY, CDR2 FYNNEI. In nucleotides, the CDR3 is TGTGCCAGCAGTGGGGGGCAGGGACAGGGGCTTGGAGAGACCCAGTACTTC. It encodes CASSGGQGQGLGETQYF. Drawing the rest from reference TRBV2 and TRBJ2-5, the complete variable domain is EPEVTQTPSHQVTQMGQEVILRCVPISNHLYFYWYRQILGQKVEFLVSFYNNEISEKSEIFDDQFSVERPDGSNFTLKIRSTKLEDSAMYFCASSGGQGQGLGETQYFGPGTRLLVL.

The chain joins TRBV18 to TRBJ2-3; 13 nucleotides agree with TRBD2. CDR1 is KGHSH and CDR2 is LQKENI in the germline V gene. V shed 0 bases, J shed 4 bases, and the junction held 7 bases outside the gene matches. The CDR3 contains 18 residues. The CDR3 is CASSPPSPGLAGSDTQYF. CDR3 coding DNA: TGTGCCAGCTCACCACCCTCTCCGGGACTAGCGGGGTCAGATACGCAGTATTTT.

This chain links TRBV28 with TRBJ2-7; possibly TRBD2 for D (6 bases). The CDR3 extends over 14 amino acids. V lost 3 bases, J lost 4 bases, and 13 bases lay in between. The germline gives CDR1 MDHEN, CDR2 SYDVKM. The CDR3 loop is CASSLGTGEYEQYF. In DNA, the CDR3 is TGTGCCAGCAGTTTGGGGACGGGAGAGTACGAGCAGTACTTC. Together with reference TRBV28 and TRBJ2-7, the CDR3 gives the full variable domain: DVKVTQSSRYLVKRTGEKVFLECVQDMDHENMFWYRQDPGLGLRLIYFSYDVKMKEKGDIPEGYSVSREKKERFSLILESASTNQTSMYLCASSLGTGEYEQYFGPGTRLTVT.

The CDR3 DNA is TGTGCCTGGAGTGGGGGGCTCGGAAACACCATATATTTT. This codes for CAWSGGLGNTIYF. V is TRBV30 and J is TRBJ1-3, with D possibly being TRBD1 (6 bases). Germline values: CDR1 GTSNPN, CDR2 SVGIG (reference sequence). The V end was cut by 1 base, the J end by 4 bases, with 8 bases between. The CDR3 totals 13 residues.

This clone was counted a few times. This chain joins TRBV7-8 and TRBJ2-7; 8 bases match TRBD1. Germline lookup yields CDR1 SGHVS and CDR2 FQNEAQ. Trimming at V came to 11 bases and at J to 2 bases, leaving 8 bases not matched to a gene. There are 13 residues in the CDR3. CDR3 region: CAGQGTSTYEQYF. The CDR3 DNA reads TGTGCCGGACAGGGAACGAGTACCTACGAGCAGTACTTC.

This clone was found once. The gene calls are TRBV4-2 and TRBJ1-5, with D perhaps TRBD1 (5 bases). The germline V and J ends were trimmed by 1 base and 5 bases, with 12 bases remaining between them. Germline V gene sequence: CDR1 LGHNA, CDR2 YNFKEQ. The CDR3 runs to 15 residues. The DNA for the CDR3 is TGTGCCAGCAGCCAAGGGGCAGGGAGGGATCAGCCCCAGCATTTT. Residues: CASSQGAGRDQPQHF.

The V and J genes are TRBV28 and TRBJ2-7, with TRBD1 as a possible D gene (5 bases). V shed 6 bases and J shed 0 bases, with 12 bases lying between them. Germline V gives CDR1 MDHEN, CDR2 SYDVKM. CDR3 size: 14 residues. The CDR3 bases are TGTGCCAGCAGAGACAGTCTCAGCTCCTACGAGCAGTACTTC. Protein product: CASRDSLSSYEQYF.